This record looks at one T cell receptor beta chain sequence and its context. This clonotype showed up just a few times. Its antigen specificity is not known. Per-nucleotide qualities are absent, and no much larger clonotype sits a single base away. This record belongs to a study of T-cell memory formation after mild COVID-19 (dated by TCRdb to 2020 to 2023). Study-wide context: TCR sequence clusters from the two donors were largely donor specific. In a couple of donors, T-cell clones that expanded and contracted after mild COVID-19 were tracked by sequencing TCRalpha and TCRbeta repertoires over time. The cohort was made up of two young adult volunteers, one female and one male, who were previously healthy. Broad study findings and their caveats: SARS-CoV-2 specificity of the second-wave clones peaking on day 37 was not confirmed. Contracting CD4+ clones were found mainly in CM and EM memory subsets, while CD8+ clones were enriched in EMRA. Clones that contracted from day 15 to 85 showed balanced CD4/CD8 phenotypes, whereas a second wave of clones that expanded from day 15 to 37 leaned towards CD4+. Some responding clones were found in pre-infection memory, which suggests that pre-existing cross-reactive memory T cells took part in the SARS-CoV-2 response. The study included only two mild cases, and larger cohorts that include severe cases with pre-infection samples were judged to be necessary.

Data came from an Illumina NovaSeq 6000. Using 5'RACE with constant-segment primers, TCRalpha and TCRbeta cDNA libraries were constructed, with sample barcodes and unique molecular identifiers added in the process. RNA was extracted from every sample with Trizol reagent. Amplification of the libraries took two PCR steps, and the second step added a second sample barcode plus Illumina TruSeq adapters. Sequencing of the libraries was done on an Illumina NovaSeq, producing 2 x 150 bp paired-end reads. Per the authors' processing: Demultiplexing of reads and collapsing into UMI-guided consensus sequences were performed with migec v1.2.7. With mixcr v2.1.11, UMI consensuses were aligned to TRA and TRB V and J templates and assembled into clonotypes. Expanded or contracted clonotypes were those called significant by both edgeR and NoisET, with noise models trained on biological replicates. edgeR calls used a false discovery rate-adjusted p below 0.01 and a log2 fold-change threshold of 1. As an exploratory analysis of dynamics, max-normalized trajectories of the 1000 most abundant clonotypes were examined by PCA with hierarchical clustering. The CD4 or CD8 phenotype of responding clones was assigned using the separately sequenced CD4+ and CD8+ repertoires. Through fastp at Q25 and MiXCR, TCRdb rebuilt clones from the public reads, retaining in-frame beta chains. All rows with the same CDR3 protein become a single entry with the most common DNA and genes. These V and J calls rely on TCRdb rather than the paper's analysis. The sample table holds roughly 86,000 distinct CDR3 sequences, of which more than 12% were seen once. The top ten clones comprise around two fifths of the sample.

PBMCs were isolated by Ficoll-Paque density gradient centrifugation. This receptor was obtained from a young man who had mild COVID-19 (a few samples of this study predate the infection). The sample titles of this study are shuffled in the database, so cell type and time point are left out; the donor was told from shared clones. Sequenced material: PBMCs or a T cell subset sorted from them (not recorded which).

The CDR3 reads as follows: CSARGQRGLYEQYF. The sequence in DNA is TGCAGTGCTAGAGGGCAGCGGGGGTTGTACGAGCAGTACTTC. The rearranged segments are TRBV20-1 and TRBJ2-7; TRBD2 matches 8 bases in the middle. CDR1 and CDR2 (DFQATT, SNEGSKA) derive from the germline V gene (reference sequence). Compared with germline, V lacks 1 base and J lacks 4 bases; bases without a gene match: 6. The CDR3 numbers 14 residues from cysteine through phenylalanine. Only the CDR3 DNA stays, 42 bases, in frame from base 1.